One and the same sample provided the 7 T cell receptor beta chains below, sequenced in a study of shared clonotypes between healthy human individuals. Assay used: immunoSEQ multiplex PCR; TCRdb lists only in-frame clones, some missing. The sample consists of 850,000 to 1,200,000 clones, about 75% of them appearing once. The source material was memory CD4+ T cells sorted from blood. Subset noted: CD45RA-negative fraction. The receptors were sampled from a man aged 18 to 29 in good health.

The chain is built from TRBV10-3 and TRBJ2-5; D perhaps matches TRBD1 (7 bases). This CDR3 has 14 residues. The V gene lost 5 bases and the J gene lost 2 bases, with 12 bases spanning the gap. Germline values: CDR1 ENHRY, CDR2 SYGVKD. The CDR3 protein is CAISSAGQQETQYF. CDR3 nucleotides: TGTGCCATCAGTTCGGCGGGACAGCAAGAGACCCAGTACTTC.

This clone was recorded only once. The CDR3 nucleotides are TGTGCCAGCAACCGAAGTCCGGGACAGGGGGTGTTTGGCTACACCTTC. This sequence encodes CASNRSPGQGVFGYTF. The chain employs TRBV9 and TRBJ1-2; 11 bases are shared with TRBD1. The CDR3 is made up of 16 amino acids. Germline V gene lookup returns CDR1 SGDLS and CDR2 YYNGEE. The V gene end was trimmed by 6 bases and the J gene end by 7 bases; junction bases not matched to a gene: 14.

The CDR3 region is CASSDLEPYEQYF. The CDR3 bases are TGTGCCAGCAGTGATCTTGAACCGTACGAGCAGTACTTC. This chain uses TRBV25-1 with TRBJ2-7; D is unresolved. The germline V gene encodes CDR1 MGHDK and CDR2 SYGVNS. Trimming took off 3 bases at V and 4 bases at J, with 10 bases between the two ends. This CDR3 contains 13 residues.

This clone occurred a few times. The V and J genes are TRBV29-1 and TRBJ1-1; 7 nucleotides match TRBD1. Losses at the gene ends were 6 bases for V and 1 base for J; bases not matched to a gene: 2. In germline, CDR1 is SQVTM, CDR2 ANQGSEA. This CDR3 region has 12 residues. CDR3 sequence: CSVWDRNTEAFF. The CDR3 nucleotides read TGCAGCGTCTGGGACAGGAACACTGAAGCTTTCTTT.

The chain joins TRBV4-1 to TRBJ1-2; no reliable D call. CDR1 MGHRA and CDR2 YSYEKL come from the germline V gene. V was pared by 0 bases and J by 4 bases, with 12 bases between. The CDR3 has 15 residues. The CDR3: CASSQDRYSPYGYTF. In DNA, the CDR3 is TGCGCCAGCAGCCAAGATCGATACAGCCCCTATGGCTACACCTTC.

The chain uses TRBV6-5 and TRBJ1-1; 8 bases agree with TRBD1. CDR3 size: 13 residues. The germline CDR1 and CDR2 sequences are MNHEY and SVGAGI. Losses at the gene ends were 7 bases for V and 4 bases for J; bases not matched to a gene: 5. The CDR3: CASKTGGSTEAFF. DNA of the CDR3: TGTGCCAGCAAAACAGGGGGGTCCACTGAAGCTTTCTTT.

This clone was detected only a few times. Other nucleotide sequences in the sample specify the same CDR3. The rearrangement uses TRBV7-9 and TRBJ2-5; 9 nucleotides line up with TRBD2. Germline V lookup: CDR1 SEHNR, CDR2 FQNEAQ (reference sequence). This CDR3 has 14 amino acids. V was pared by 2 bases and J by 4 bases, with 2 bases of the junction left unmatched. DNA of the CDR3: TGTGCCAGCAGCTTAATGACTAGCGGAGAGACCCAGTACTTC. Translating it yields CASSLMTSGETQYF.